The clone carrying this T cell receptor (beta chain) was counted many times. TCRdb reprocessed the RACE reads with MiXCR, giving one entry per CDR3 protein. The data hold some 350,000 distinct CDR3 sequences, with about 6% observed a single time. The CDR3 loop spans 13 amino acids. In germline, CDR1 is SGHTA, CDR2 FQGNSA. Between the trimmed V and J ends, which lost 5 bases and 6 bases, there was a span of 13 bases. Described time point: patch test 2, 6 weeks after DPC sensitization. Treatment defined: therapeutic diphenylcyclopropenone sensitization with weekly scalp DPC. The data were obtained in a study of human T cells and chemical hapten exposure. Study background: Slight differences in pooled library volume were the main source of varying TCR yields across samples.

This chain joins TRBV7-2 and TRBJ1-1, with D unresolved. The sequencing here drew on whole blood, taken in connection with sensitization to the hapten diphenylcyclopropenone (DPC). The sequence was obtained from a woman aged 18-29 years with alopecia areata. Some clones in this sample may be carry-over from other donors' samples. CDR3 residues: CASSLRSAPEAFF. DNA for the CDR3: TGTGCCAGCAGCCTCCGATCCGCTCCTGAAGCTTTCTTT.